Shown below are 18 T cell receptor beta chains from a single sample sequenced in a study of untreated major depressive disorder. Findings of the study overall: Compared with controls, depressed patients showed more TRBV05-01 (Vbeta 5.1) usage in CD4+ T cells.

These receptors' antigens are unknown. Repertoires were generated with immunoSEQ multiplex PCR, while TCRdb's copy carries only in-frame clones and drops some. The data show under 20,000 clones, with more than 85% seen just once and 0.5% to 0.7% held by the top ten. The source material was CD4+ T cells from PBMCs. These receptors all come from a woman in her 40s with major depressive disorder.

The genes are TRBV6-6 and TRBJ1-6, with TRBD1 matching 10 bases. The junction had 7 bases not matched to a gene; V was cut back by 4 bases and J by 10 bases. The length of the CDR3 is 15 residues. CDR1 MNHNY and CDR2 SVGAGI come from the germline V gene (reference sequence). CDR3 loop: CASSSLGTGESPLHF. The CDR3 DNA follows: TGTGCCAGCAGTTCCCTTGGGACAGGGGAATCACCCCTCCACTTT.

The chain combines TRBV4-1 with TRBJ1-4; 8 positions match TRBD1. The junction had 6 bases not matched to a gene; V was cut back by 5 bases and J by 7 bases. CDR1 is MGHRA and CDR2 is YSYEKL in the germline V gene. The CDR3 has 14 residues. Here the CDR3 reads CASSNTGGIEKLFF. DNA of the CDR3: TGCGCCAGCAGCAATACAGGGGGAATTGAAAAACTGTTTTTT.

The chain links TRBV5-1 to TRBJ1-4; 8 bases agree with TRBD1. CDR1 is SGHRS, CDR2 YFSETQ, per germline. V gave up 4 bases and J gave up 8 bases; unmatched junction bases: 7. The CDR3 has 14 amino acids. In DNA form, the CDR3 reads TGCGCCAGCAGCATACAGGGGGGTTGGGAAAAACTGTTTTTT. This gives the protein CASSIQGGWEKLFF.

The chain links TRBV10-1 to TRBJ1-5; D is uncertain. Germline CDR1 and CDR2: WNHNN and SYGVQD (reference sequence). The CDR3 totals 16 residues. Between the trimmed V and J ends, which lost 3 bases and 4 bases, there was a span of 16 bases. In nucleotides, the CDR3 is TGCGCCAGCAGTGAAATGAGACAAGCCCATAATCAGCCCCAGCATTTT. Its translation is CASSEMRQAHNQPQHF.

The rearrangement uses TRBV4-1 and TRBJ1-4, with D unresolved. V dropped 4 bases and J dropped 8 bases, with 11 bases sitting between them. In germline, CDR1 is MGHRA, CDR2 YSYEKL. This CDR3 has 13 amino acids. The CDR3 DNA reads TGCGCCAGCAGCCTTCGAATCAGGGAAAAACTGTTTTTT. Protein sequence: CASSLRIREKLFF.

The chain employs TRBV5-6 and TRBJ2-3; 10 nucleotides line up with TRBD2. J lost 2 bases, V lost 4 bases, and 7 bases had no gene match. The germline V gene encodes CDR1 SGHDT and CDR2 YYEEEE. This CDR3 has 16 residues. The CDR3: CASSPTLAGVTDTQYF. CDR3 DNA: TGTGCCAGCAGCCCGACCCTAGCGGGAGTCACAGATACGCAGTATTTT.

The rearrangement uses TRBV30 and TRBJ1-5; D unclear. CDR3 length: 12 amino acids. V was trimmed by 0 bases and J by 6 bases, leaving 6 bases between them. Looked up from germline, CDR1 is GTSNPN and CDR2 is SVGIG (reference sequence). The CDR3 sequence: CAWSVLTQPQHF. The CDR3, as DNA: TGTGCCTGGAGTGTGTTGACTCAGCCCCAGCATTTT.

The chain couples TRBV11-2 to TRBJ1-2; D remains ambiguous. Germline CDR1 is SGHAT and CDR2 is FQNNGV. The CDR3 is made up of 15 amino acids. The V and J ends lost 2 bases and 0 bases respectively, with 10 bases between them. The chain's CDR3 is CASSLSLSANYGYTF. The DNA of the CDR3 is TGTGCCAGCAGCTTAAGCCTCTCTGCTAACTATGGCTACACCTTC.

The chain has TRBV6-5 and TRBJ2-7, with D unclear. Trimming removed 6 bases at V and 7 bases at J, with 10 bases between. In germline, CDR1 is MNHEY, CDR2 SVGAGI. CDR3 length equals 11 residues. CDR3 nucleotide sequence: TGTGCCAGCAGCCGAGAAGGAGAGCAGTACTTC. Its protein product is CASSREGEQYF.

This clone has a single count. The genes are TRBV5-1 and TRBJ2-1; no firm D call. This CDR3 comprises 16 residues. Germline V gene lookup returns CDR1 SGHRS and CDR2 YFSETQ. Deletions cut 0 bases from V and 0 bases from J, with 10 bases between. The CDR3 spells CASSLERYRSYNEQFF. CDR3 sequence (DNA): TGCGCCAGCAGCTTGGAGCGTTATCGCTCCTACAATGAGCAGTTCTTC.

The chain employs TRBV25-1 and TRBJ2-1, with 8 bases identical to TRBD2. V shed 6 bases and J 1 base; nucleotides not matched to a gene: 2. The germline gives CDR1 MGHDK, CDR2 SYGVNS. This CDR3 contains 14 residues. The DNA of the CDR3 is TGTGCCAGCAGAGAGCGGGGGTCCTACAATGAGCAGTTCTTC. Its translation is CASRERGSYNEQFF. The full variable domain, rest sourced from reference TRBV25-1 and TRBJ2-1, is EADIYQTPRYLVIGTGKKITLECSQTMGHDKMYWYQQDPGMELHLIHYSYGVNSTEKGDLSSESTVSRIRTEHFPLTLESARPSHTSQYLCASRERGSYNEQFFGPGTRLTVL.

The rearrangement uses TRBV29-1 and TRBJ2-1; a possible D gene is TRBD1 (5 bases). The CDR3 covers 14 residues. Germline V CDR1 and CDR2: SQVTM, ANQGSEA. V lost 4 bases and J lost 10, with 20 bases in between. The CDR3 loop is CSVARGGALKEQFF. CDR3 coding DNA: TGCAGCGTTGCTAGGGGTGGTGCCCTCAAGGAGCAGTTCTTC.

This chain links TRBV5-4 with TRBJ1-4, with 9 nucleotides matching TRBD1. CDR3 length: 16 residues. Germline CDR1 SGHNT, CDR2 YYREEE (reference sequence). The junction had 7 bases not matched to a gene; V was cut back by 2 bases and J by 5 bases. This CDR3 is CASSFGTGSANEKLFF. The CDR3 bases are TGTGCCAGCAGCTTTGGGACAGGGAGTGCCAATGAAAAACTGTTTTTT.

This clone has only one observation. The gene calls are TRBV11-3 and TRBJ2-3, with a possible D match to TRBD2 (5 bases). The CDR3 runs 16 residues. Trimming took off 0 bases at V and 5 bases at J, with 15 bases between the two ends. Germline V gene sequence: CDR1 SGHNT, CDR2 YENEEA. Here the CDR3 DNA reads TGTGCCAGCAGCTTAGAGGGCCCGGGGAACTTAGATACGCAGTATTTT. Its protein product is CASSLEGPGNLDTQYF.

The chain uses TRBV6-5 and TRBJ2-7, with TRBD1 identical over 10 bases. The germline V gene encodes CDR1 MNHEY and CDR2 SVGAGI. Trimming removed 2 bases from V and 4 bases from J; junction bases left unmatched: 5. This CDR3 has 15 amino acids. In DNA form, the CDR3 reads TGTGCCAGCAGTTACAGGGACAGGGGTCTATACGAGCAGTACTTC. Protein sequence: CASSYRDRGLYEQYF.

J is TRBJ2-7 and V is TRBV15; D is unclear. The length of the CDR3 is 14 residues. The ends were cut back, 1 base at V and 3 bases at J, with 10 bases in the middle. CDR1 and CDR2 from the germline V gene are LNHNV and YYDKDF (reference sequence). CDR3 coding DNA: TGTGCCACCAGCAGAGGGGCCAGCTACTACGAGCAGTACTTC. Residues: CATSRGASYYEQYF. The whole variable domain, remainder taken from reference TRBV15 and TRBJ2-7, is DAMVIQNPRYQVTQFGKPVTLSCSQTLNHNVMYWYQQKSSQAPKLLFHYYDKDFNNEADTPDNFQSRRPNTSFCFLDIRSPGLGDTAMYLCATSRGASYYEQYFGPGTRLTVT.

The chain has TRBV27 and TRBJ2-2; no firm D call. Germline V gene sequence: CDR1 MNHEY, CDR2 SMNVEV (reference sequence). With 8 bases removed from V and 1 base from J, the gap between germline ends came to 8 bases. This CDR3 contains 13 residues. The CDR3 bases are TGTGCCAGCGCTTCCAGGAACACCGGGGAGCTGTTTTTT. The encoded protein is CASASRNTGELFF.

The chain employs TRBV19 and TRBJ2-1; D call uncertain. Germline V gives CDR1 LNHDA, CDR2 SQIVND (reference sequence). The CDR3 length is 15 residues. Trimming removed 2 bases at V and 0 bases at J, with 8 bases between. CDR3 amino acids: CASSIKGTSYNEQFF. CDR3 coding DNA: TGTGCCAGTAGTATAAAGGGAACCTCCTACAATGAGCAGTTCTTC.